The 21 T cell receptor beta chains below all came from one sample that was sequenced in a study of T cell repertoires in cytomegalovirus infection. TCRdb passed the reads through MiXCR, listing each CDR3 protein once. The sample lists roughly 320,000 distinct CDR3 sequences, around 9.5% occurring once. Material: PBMCs. These receptors all stem from a human donor in good health (CMV status not recorded). Some clones in this sample may be carry-over from other donors' samples.

This clonotype occurred many times. The gene calls are TRBV7-6 and TRBJ2-7; 8 nucleotides align to TRBD1. Germline-derived CDR1 and CDR2 are SGHVS and FNYEAQ. J was trimmed by 0 bases and V by 4 bases; bases with no gene match: 8. The CDR3 length is 16 residues. The CDR3 bases are TGTGCCAGCAGCTCGCGACAGGGGTTGGGCTCCTACGAGCAGTACTTC. Translating gives CASSSRQGLGSYEQYF.

The chain links TRBV15 to TRBJ1-1; D is uncertain. Germline assignment: CDR1 LNHNV and CDR2 YYDKDF (reference sequence). Trimming cost V 1 base and J 8 bases, with 8 bases left between them. The CDR3 is 12 amino acids. The CDR3 is CATSRAQGEAFF. The DNA of the CDR3 is TGTGCCACCAGCAGAGCTCAAGGGGAAGCTTTCTTT.

This clonotype was observed at least ten times. The chain links TRBV6-5 to TRBJ2-7; a weak D match, TRBD1 (6 bases). This CDR3 is 15 amino acids long. The V end was cut by 0 bases, the J end by 4 bases, with 13 bases between. Germline V gives CDR1 MNHEY, CDR2 SVGAGI. CDR3 residues: CASSYSSWGQYEQYF. CDR3 nucleotides: TGTGCCAGCAGTTACTCTTCCTGGGGGCAGTACGAGCAGTACTTC.

V gene TRBV27 combines with J gene TRBJ2-1; D gene unclear. CDR1 is MNHEY, CDR2 SMNVEV, per germline (reference sequence). The CDR3 runs 13 residues. Trimming removed 4 bases at V and 8 bases at J, with 12 bases between. The CDR3 DNA follows: TGTGCCAGCAGTTCACGATCAGGCCATGAGCAGTTCTTC. Protein sequence: CASSSRSGHEQFF.

This clonotype was detected once. The V and J genes are TRBV7-2 and TRBJ2-7; possibly TRBD2 for D (6 bases). The CDR3 length is 15 residues. The germline gives CDR1 SGHTA, CDR2 FQGNSA. The V end was cut by 7 bases, the J end by 7 bases, with 23 bases between. CDR3: CASTPGRRGLREQYF. The CDR3 bases are TGTGCCAGCACCCCCGGGAGACGGGGCCTACGGGAGCAGTACTTC.

The chain carries TRBV6-5 and TRBJ1-5; a possible D gene is TRBD1 (5 bases). The ends were cut back, 8 bases at V and 3 bases at J, with 26 bases in the middle. Germline-derived CDR1 and CDR2 are MNHEY and SVGAGI. The CDR3 covers 18 residues. The CDR3 DNA reads TGTGCCAGCCAAAAATCAGGCAGGACAACCCTTAACAATCAGCCCCAGCATTTT. Protein: CASQKSGRTTLNNQPQHF.

This rearrangement joins TRBV12-3 or TRBV12-4 to TRBJ2-4; D may be TRBD1 (6 bases). V gave up 4 bases and J gave up 7 bases, with 14 bases separating them. The CDR3 extends over 14 amino acids. CDR3 DNA: TGTGCCAGCAGTTATCGCAGGGGATTGAACATTCAGTACTTC. Translating it yields CASSYRRGLNIQYF.

This clonotype was found many times. This chain joins TRBV12-3 or TRBV12-4 and TRBJ2-5; D is unclear. V lost 3 bases and J 7 bases, leaving 12 bases between the germline ends. The CDR3 has 13 amino acids. The CDR3 coding sequence is TGTGCCAGCAGTTTGACGGGTTCGGGGACCCAGTACTTC. Translated, it gives CASSLTGSGTQYF.

This clonotype was seen a few times. The chain employs TRBV7-2 and TRBJ2-1; D is unresolved. Germline values: CDR1 SGHTA, CDR2 FQGNSA. The CDR3 has 13 residues. The ends were cut back, 8 bases at V and 10 bases at J, with 18 bases in the middle. The CDR3 DNA follows: TGTGCCAGCGGGGTAACGGATGTAGGAGAGCAGTTCTTC. Protein: CASGVTDVGEQFF.

Only a few counts were recorded for this clonotype. This chain joins TRBV28 and TRBJ2-5; D not resolved. The CDR3 has 16 residues. Germline CDR1 reads MDHEN; CDR2 reads SYDVKM. Trimming left V 6 bases short and J 1 base short, with 18 bases between. The CDR3 DNA reads as TGTGCCAGCAGCAGCCAATTAGAGTGGGTCCAAGAGACCCAGTACTTC. The encoded protein is CASSSQLEWVQETQYF.

There are many counts of this clonotype. The chain carries TRBV19 and TRBJ2-7; 7 bases are a match to TRBD1. Germline-derived CDR1 and CDR2 are LNHDA and SQIVND (reference sequence). With 3 bases clipped from V and 3 bases from J, the junction kept 2 bases outside the gene matches. This CDR3 has 13 residues. CDR3 DNA sequence: TGTGCCAGTAGTATCGACAGGGACTACGAGCAGTACTTC. Residues: CASSIDRDYEQYF.

This chain connects TRBV7-3 to TRBJ2-2, with D perhaps matching TRBD2 (7 bases). The germline CDR1 and CDR2 sequences are SGHTA and FQGTGA. This CDR3 contains 18 residues. The ends were cut back, 5 bases at V and 3 bases at J, with 22 bases in the middle. As DNA, the CDR3 is TGTGCCAGCAGCCTCAGGGCGGTGACGGGGGGCGACACCGGGGAGCTGTTTTTT. This gives the protein CASSLRAVTGGDTGELFF.

This clonotype was counted many times. The chain carries TRBV7-2 and TRBJ2-7; weak D call: TRBD1 (6 bases). This CDR3 contains 16 residues. Germline V gives CDR1 SGHTA, CDR2 FQGNSA. Trimming took off 2 bases at V and 1 base at J, with 15 bases between the two ends. CDR3 in amino acids: CASSLSSRGPSYEQYF. The DNA of the CDR3 is TGTGCCAGCAGCTTAAGCTCCAGGGGTCCATCCTACGAGCAGTACTTC.

This clonotype was observed many times. The chain carries TRBV20-1 and TRBJ1-5; the D is unclear. V shed 5 bases and J shed 1 base, with 18 bases lying between them. The CDR3 extends over 16 amino acids. From germline, CDR1 is DFQATT and CDR2 SNEGSKA (reference sequence). The CDR3 DNA reads TGCAGTGCTCCAAATCGAGGGTGGCGAAGCAATCAGCCCCAGCATTTT. This sequence encodes CSAPNRGWRSNQPQHF.

V and J are TRBV20-1 and TRBJ2-5, with TRBD1 identical over 7 bases. The CDR3 runs 11 residues. The trim removed 7 bases at V and 4 bases at J, leaving 3 bases unmatched. Germline V CDR1 and CDR2: DFQATT, SNEGSKA (reference sequence). The CDR3 loop reads CSGQGGETQYF. As DNA, the CDR3 is TGCAGTGGACAGGGTGGAGAGACCCAGTACTTC.

This clonotype was detected a few times. CDR3 sequence: CAIGASGYNEQFF. CDR3 nucleotide sequence: TGTGCCATCGGAGCTAGCGGGTACAATGAGCAGTTCTTC. The chain combines TRBV10-3 with TRBJ2-1; 8 bases align to TRBD2. Germline V gene sequence: CDR1 ENHRY, CDR2 SYGVKD. This CDR3 is 13 amino acids long. J lost 4 bases, V lost 8 bases, and 4 bases had no gene match.

The V gene is TRBV12-3 or TRBV12-4, the J gene TRBJ1-5; no clear D. This CDR3 is built from 14 residues. Trimming took off 6 bases at V and 3 bases at J, with 12 bases between the two ends. The CDR3 nucleotides read TGTGCCAGCAGCGAGACTTTGGCCAATCAGCCCCAGCATTTT. This gives the protein CASSETLANQPQHF.

This clonotype was recorded at least ten times. The chain is built from TRBV7-2 and TRBJ1-5; TRBD1 aligns across 9 bases. The V gene's germline CDR1 is SGHTA and CDR2 FQGNSA. V gave up 5 bases and J gave up 6 bases; unmatched junction bases: 5. The CDR3 is 14 amino acids. CDR3 nucleotides: TGTGCCAGCAGCCGGACAGGGGTTGGTCAGCCCCAGCATTTT. Translated: CASSRTGVGQPQHF.

V usage is TRBV5-1 and J usage is TRBJ2-7, with a weak D call TRBD1 (9 bases). Trimming stripped 4 bases from V and 6 bases from J, with 17 bases between. The CDR3 totals 14 residues. Germline-derived CDR1 and CDR2 are SGHRS and YFSETQ. CDR3 nucleotide sequence: TGCGCCAGCAGCCCTGGACAGGGGACTAGCGAGCAGTACTTC. This sequence encodes CASSPGQGTSEQYF.

This clonotype has ten or more counts. The V gene is TRBV7-2, the J gene TRBJ2-2, with 8 positions matching TRBD1. V lost 2 bases to trimming and J lost 6 bases; unmatched junction nucleotides: 5. The CDR3 runs 15 residues. From germline, CDR1 is SGHTA and CDR2 FQGNSA. CDR3 residues: CASSLQGAHAGELFF. The DNA for the CDR3 is TGTGCCAGCAGCTTACAGGGGGCGCATGCCGGGGAGCTGTTTTTT.

Many counts were recorded for this clonotype. The J gene is TRBJ1-6, the V gene TRBV7-2; D may be TRBD1 (5 bases). Germline V CDR1 and CDR2: SGHTA, FQGNSA. The CDR3 runs to 15 residues. The V end lost 0 bases, the J end lost 7 bases, and 10 bases lay between the germline ends. The CDR3 protein is CASSLARGVNSPLHF. The CDR3 region has the DNA TGTGCCAGCAGCTTAGCGCGAGGGGTAAATTCACCCCTCCACTTT.